The 7 T cell receptor beta chains listed next were all sequenced from one sample in a study of CD8 T cells in Susac syndrome. With random hexamers, reverse transcription was performed on roughly 0.45 to 1 ug of RNA. TCRdb reprocessed the immunoSEQ multiplex PCR reads with MiXCR, giving one entry per CDR3 protein. This sample has fewer than 350,000 distinct CDR3 sequences; roughly 85% occur once, and the top ten carry around 0.2%. Sequenced input: CD8+ T cells from PBMCs. Every receptor here comes from a human donor with multiple sclerosis.

V usage is TRBV5-1 and J usage is TRBJ2-7, with TRBD2 identical over 7 bases. Germline lookup yields CDR1 SGHRS and CDR2 YFSETQ. Germline trimming cut 0 bases from V and 0 bases from J; bases unmatched to any gene: 12. This CDR3 contains 18 residues. DNA of the CDR3: TGCGCCAGCAGCTTGGCCGACGGGGAGGGCCGGAGCTCCTACGAGCAGTACTTC. Amino acids: CASSLADGEGRSSYEQYF.

The rearrangement links TRBV6-2 or TRBV6-3 to TRBJ2-5; 10 positions match TRBD2. Germline V lookup: CDR1 MNHEY, CDR2 SVGEGT. Trimming removed 6 bases from V and 1 base from J; junction bases left unmatched: 11. The CDR3 runs 17 residues. The chain's CDR3 is CASRRASGRPSQETQYF. In nucleotides, the CDR3 is TGTGCCAGCAGGAGGGCTAGCGGGAGACCTTCCCAAGAGACCCAGTACTTC.

This clonotype was recorded only once. The rearrangement links TRBV30 to TRBJ1-2, with a tentative D call TRBD1 (6 bases). Trimming removed 7 bases from V and 4 bases from J, with 13 bases in between. The length of the CDR3 is 12 residues. The germline CDR1 and CDR2 sequences are GTSNPN and SVGIG (reference sequence). The CDR3 DNA follows: TGTGCCTTTAGACAGGATCCCTATGGCTACACCTTC. It encodes CAFRQDPYGYTF.

The chain combines TRBV7-9 with TRBJ2-7; perhaps TRBD1 as D (5 bases). CDR1 SEHNR and CDR2 FQNEAQ come from the germline V gene (reference sequence). V lost 4 bases to trimming and J lost 2 bases, with 12 bases between them. This CDR3 contains 14 residues. The CDR3 nucleotides read TGTGCCAGCAGCTCCCCTCAGGGAACCTACGAGCAGTACTTC. It specifies CASSSPQGTYEQYF.

The chain employs TRBV14 and TRBJ2-1; the match to TRBD2 covers 7 bases. Germline lookup yields CDR1 SGHDN and CDR2 FVKESK. The CDR3 runs to 17 residues. V dropped 1 base and J dropped 4; count of bases not matched to a gene: 10. The CDR3 DNA follows: TGTGCCAGCAGCCAAGGGTCCCTGGCGGGAGTATACAATGAGCAGTTCTTC. This codes for CASSQGSLAGVYNEQFF.

The V call is TRBV5-6, the J call TRBJ2-7; D unresolved. The CDR3 loop spans 15 amino acids. CDR1 SGHDT and CDR2 YYEEEE come from the germline V gene. Deletions cut 4 bases from V and 3 bases from J, with 17 bases between. The CDR3: CASSLRSLVDYEQYF. The CDR3, as DNA: TGTGCCAGCAGCCTACGGAGCCTCGTGGACTACGAGCAGTACTTC.

The rearrangement joins TRBV6-5 to TRBJ2-7; 8 nucleotides match TRBD2. Per the germline V gene, CDR1 is MNHEY and CDR2 is SVGAGI. The CDR3 spans 15 residues. V trimming: 6 bases; J trimming: 5 bases; junction bases outside the gene matches: 12. The CDR3 sequence: CASSRSGSATNEQYF. CDR3 nucleotides: TGTGCCAGCAGCCGAAGCGGGAGCGCAACCAACGAGCAGTACTTC.